These T cell receptor beta chains were read from a single sample in a study of cytomegalovirus exposure and HLA in healthy donors. The repertoire was sequenced with immunoSEQ multiplex PCR; TCRdb's copy has only in-frame clones and lacks some. Counted here are 60,000 to 70,000 clones, roughly 75% occurring once; the ten biggest clones make up under 30%. Specimen: PBMCs. Receptors were obtained from a woman aged 40 to 49 in good health and CMV-seropositive. Each CDR3 is given with its conserved first and last residue. Fields, in order: CDR3 DNA, CDR3 protein, V gene, D gene, clone size, J gene. A D gene is named only where the DNA matches it firmly. Where a row states a size, it is once, few, many or the class of an expanded clone; other rows omit it.

TGTGCCAGCAGTGTTAACAGGGAAAACTATGGCTACACCTTC	CASSVNRENYGYTF	TRBV2	-	-	TRBJ1-2
TGTGCCTGGAGTGTAAGGGCAGGGCCGGACACCGGGGAGCTGTTTTTT	CAWSVRAGPDTGELFF	TRBV30	-	-	TRBJ2-2
TGCGCCAGCAGTGACAGGGGGCGCCCCCCACATGGCTACACCTTC	CASSDRGRPPHGYTF	TRBV5-1	TRBD1	-	TRBJ1-2
TGTGCCAGCAGTGGTGGCGGCACTGAAGCTTTCTTT	CASSGGGTEAFF	TRBV6-4	-	once	TRBJ1-1
TGTGCCAGCAGCGCCCCAGGGTTTCCTAACAATGAGCAGTTCTTC	CASSAPGFPNNEQFF	TRBV9	-	-	TRBJ2-1
TGTGCCACCAGCCCAGGGGGCGCGGACTATGGCTACACCTTC	CATSPGGADYGYTF	TRBV15	TRBD1	-	TRBJ1-2
TGTGCCAGCAGCGGACAGGGCACAGATACGCAGTATTTT	CASSGQGTDTQYF	TRBV2	TRBD1	-	TRBJ2-3
TGTGCCAGCAGCGCTTACCGGGACAGGGTCAATGGCTACACCTTC	CASSAYRDRVNGYTF	TRBV5-4	TRBD1	-	TRBJ1-2
TGTGCCAGCAGCTCGGCCGGGGGTGAAGCTTTCTTT	CASSSAGGEAFF	TRBV7-3	-	few	TRBJ1-1
TGTGCCAGCAGCTCTAGCGGGGGATACACCGGGGAGCTGTTTTTT	CASSSSGGYTGELFF	TRBV11-2	TRBD2	few	TRBJ2-2
TGCGCCAGCAGCACCTCCGGGACAGGGTTCGAGCAGTACTTC	CASSTSGTGFEQYF	TRBV5-1	TRBD1	-	TRBJ2-7
TGTGCCAGCAGCCAGGGGGGCAGCCACACAGATACGCAGTATTTT	CASSQGGSHTDTQYF	TRBV7-8	-	-	TRBJ2-3
TGTGCCAGCAGCAACAGCAGGGCTTCCAATGAGCAGTTCTTC	CASSNSRASNEQFF	TRBV6-5	-	-	TRBJ2-1
TGTGCCATCATGGGGGGGATTTCCTACGAGCAGTACTTC	CAIMGGISYEQYF	TRBV10-3	TRBD2	-	TRBJ2-7
TGTGCCAGCAGCCAGCCGGGGGACAGGGGGCCGGGGGGCTACACCTTC	CASSQPGDRGPGGYTF	TRBV5-4	TRBD1	-	TRBJ1-2
TGTGCCAGCGGCGGGACCCCGGGAGGAAACACCATATATTTT	CASGGTPGGNTIYF	TRBV9	-	-	TRBJ1-3
TGCGCCAGCAGCTTTATCGCCAGGGAAGCTGAAGCTTTCTTT	CASSFIAREAEAFF	TRBV5-1	-	-	TRBJ1-1
TGCAGCGTTAGACGGGATTCGGGGCAGCCCCAGCATTTT	CSVRRDSGQPQHF	TRBV29-1	-	-	TRBJ1-5
TGTGCCAGCTCACCACGGGCGGGCCCCTCCTACGAGCAGTACTTC	CASSPRAGPSYEQYF	TRBV18	-	-	TRBJ2-7
TGTGCCAGCAGCTCCGTGGGGGCTCATTCACCCCTCCACTTT	CASSSVGAHSPLHF	TRBV5-4	-	once	TRBJ1-6
TGCAGCGTTCTTCAGGGCGCTAATGAAAAACTGTTTTTT	CSVLQGANEKLFF	TRBV29-1	-	-	TRBJ1-4
TGTGCCAGCAAACTGACAGGTGTTTACTCTGAAGCTTTCTTT	CASKLTGVYSEAFF	TRBV6-1	-	-	TRBJ1-1
TGTGTCAGTAGCGACAGGGGAGACTATGGCTACACCTTC	CVSSDRGDYGYTF	TRBV19	TRBD1	-	TRBJ1-2
TGTGCCAGCAGCTTCCTCCGGACAGGGGGGAGCACTGAAGCTTTCTTT	CASSFLRTGGSTEAFF	TRBV7-9	TRBD1	-	TRBJ1-1
TGCAGCGTTTCCAGGGAAGGAGATACGCAGTATTTT	CSVSREGDTQYF	TRBV29-1	-	-	TRBJ2-3
TGTTCCAGCAGCTCGACAGGGGGGGACACTGAAGCTTTCTTT	CSSSSTGGDTEAFF	TRBV7-9	TRBD1	-	TRBJ1-1
TGTGCCAGCTCACCATTTTCGCAGGTTAGGAATGAGCAGTTCTTC	CASSPFSQVRNEQFF	TRBV18	-	-	TRBJ2-1
TGTGCCAGCAGCCCCGGACAGGTCTACGAGCAGTACTTC	CASSPGQVYEQYF	TRBV6-1	TRBD1	-	TRBJ2-7
TGCGCCAGCAGCCGTCTCGGCGTGCAGACTGCCGCGCAGTATTTT	CASSRLGVQTAAQYF	TRBV4-1	-	-	TRBJ2-3
TGCAGCGCCCGAGGGGACAGTCCCCTGAACACTGAAGCTTTCTTT	CSARGDSPLNTEAFF	TRBV29-1	TRBD1	once	TRBJ1-1
TGTGCCAGCAGTTCCAGACAGGAGGACTATGGCTACACCTTC	CASSSRQEDYGYTF	TRBV6-6	-	-	TRBJ1-2
TGCGCCAGCAACGTGGAGGGTGGGGCTGAAGCTTTCTTT	CASNVEGGAEAFF	TRBV5-1	-	-	TRBJ1-1
TGTGCCAGTAGTATAGAAGGACAGGGTGCCAATTCACCCCTCCACTTT	CASSIEGQGANSPLHF	TRBV19	TRBD1	-	TRBJ1-6
TGTGCCAGCAGCATATCAGGGGTTTCCTACAATGAGCAGTTCTTC	CASSISGVSYNEQFF	TRBV7-9	-	-	TRBJ2-1
TGTGCCAGCAGCTTTGGGCAGGGGGGTTATGGCTACACCTTC	CASSFGQGGYGYTF	TRBV5-6	TRBD1	once	TRBJ1-2
TGTGCCAGCTCACCTGGAGGAGGGGTTCCCTACGAGCAGTACTTC	CASSPGGGVPYEQYF	TRBV18	-	-	TRBJ2-7
TGTGCCAGCAGCTTAGATCAGGGTAGGGCCAATGAGCAGTTCTTC	CASSLDQGRANEQFF	TRBV11-2	-	-	TRBJ2-1
TGTGCCAGCTCGCCTTCTCTCAACACCCTGGACAGGGGCCGTGGCTACACCTTC	CASSPSLNTLDRGRGYTF	TRBV18	TRBD1	-	TRBJ1-2
TGTGCCAGCAGTTACTCGAAAGGGGGAACTGAAGCTTTCTTT	CASSYSKGGTEAFF	TRBV6-6	-	-	TRBJ1-1
TGTGCCAGCAGCCCGACTAGCGGTGGGTTCAGTGAACAGTTCTTC	CASSPTSGGFSEQFF	TRBV6-4	TRBD2	-	TRBJ2-1
TGTGCCAGCAGCGTAGACGGACTCCGCCGGGGAAACACCATATATTTT	CASSVDGLRRGNTIYF	TRBV9	-	-	TRBJ1-3
TGTGCCAGCAGTCTCACTAGCGGGGGGGTCCCTCACGAGCAGTACTTC	CASSLTSGGVPHEQYF	TRBV28	TRBD2	-	TRBJ2-7
TGCGCCAGCAGCCAAGATACAGGGGGCTACAATGAGCAGTTCTTC	CASSQDTGGYNEQFF	TRBV4-3	TRBD1	few	TRBJ2-1
TGTGCCAGCAGCGCCTCTAGCGGGGAAGGGGATACGCAGTATTTT	CASSASSGEGDTQYF	TRBV9	TRBD2	-	TRBJ2-3
TGTGCCTGGAGTGGTGGGACAGGGCCTATGTATGGCTACACCTTC	CAWSGGTGPMYGYTF	TRBV30	TRBD1	-	TRBJ1-2
TGTGCCAGCAGCCCCCCCGGGGGACTGAACACTGAAGCTTTCTTT	CASSPPGGLNTEAFF	TRBV7-8	-	-	TRBJ1-1
TGTGCCAGCAGAGAGTTCGGCGAGCAGTACTTC	CASREFGEQYF	TRBV27	-	-	TRBJ2-7
TGTGCCAGCAGCGTAGAAGGACTAGCCCTCCTGGGAGAGGGAGATACGCAGTATTTT	CASSVEGLALLGEGDTQYF	TRBV9	TRBD2	few	TRBJ2-3
TGCAGTGCCAACTACGGGGAAAAACTGTTTTTT	CSANYGEKLFF	TRBV20-1	-	-	TRBJ1-4
TGTGCCAGCAGCTCTAGCCCCGCTGCCTACGAGCAGTACTTC	CASSSSPAAYEQYF	TRBV7-8	-	-	TRBJ2-7
TGTGCCAGCACCCAGACTAGCGGGAAGGATGAGCAGTTCTTC	CASTQTSGKDEQFF	TRBV2	TRBD2	-	TRBJ2-1
TGTGCCAGCAGCTCCGGTTACGAGCAGTACTTC	CASSSGYEQYF	TRBV11-3	-	-	TRBJ2-7
TGTGCCAGCTATCAGTTGAACACTGAAGCTTTCTTT	CASYQLNTEAFF	TRBV28	-	-	TRBJ1-1
TGTGCCAGCAGCCAAGAGACTAGCGGGGGTACAGATACGCAGTATTTT	CASSQETSGGTDTQYF	TRBV14	TRBD2	-	TRBJ2-3
TGCGCCAGCAGCTTCGGACAGGGTGGCCTCATGAACACTGAAGCTTTCTTT	CASSFGQGGLMNTEAFF	TRBV5-1	TRBD1	-	TRBJ1-1
TGTGCCAGCAGTTTATCGGGACAGGGCATCGGTGGCTACACCTTC	CASSLSGQGIGGYTF	TRBV27	TRBD1	-	TRBJ1-2